The 8 T cell receptor beta chains given below trace back to one sample, sequenced in a study of OX40 agonist ivuxolimab in advanced cancers. Only in-frame clones appear in the TCRdb table, and some are missing; sequencing was by immunoSEQ multiplex PCR. The top ten clones hold more than 0.6% of a sample with 80,000 to 95,000 clones, about 88% of them seen once. The material sequenced was CD4+ or CD8+ T cells sorted from blood, taken in a trial of the OX40 agonist ivuxolimab. All receptors derive from an adult with an advanced solid tumor such as melanoma, head and neck, liver or kidney cancer.

The V call is TRBV28, the J call TRBJ2-5, with 11 nucleotides matching TRBD2. V shed 3 bases, J shed 3 bases, and the junction held 6 bases outside the gene matches. Germline loops: CDR1 MDHEN, CDR2 SYDVKM. The CDR3 has 16 residues. CDR3 loop: CASSLVRLAGKETQYF. Written as DNA, the CDR3 is TGTGCCAGCAGTTTGGTCAGACTAGCGGGGAAAGAGACCCAGTACTTC.

This clone was recorded only once. The CDR3 loop is CASRSSGTGVYEQYF. As DNA, the CDR3 is TGTGCCAGCAGATCGTCAGGGACAGGAGTTTACGAGCAGTACTTC. This chain connects TRBV5-8 to TRBJ2-7, with 8 nucleotides matching TRBD1. The CDR3 spans 15 residues. V trimming: 5 bases; J trimming: 4 bases; junction bases outside the gene matches: 11. Germline lookup yields CDR1 SGHTS and CDR2 YDEGEE.

This sequence joins TRBV5-8 and TRBJ2-1; D unresolved. This CDR3 comprises 13 residues. The germline V and J ends were trimmed by 0 bases and 0 bases, with 1 base remaining between them. The germline V gene encodes CDR1 SGHTS and CDR2 YDEGEE. CDR3: CASSLASYNEQFF. The DNA for the CDR3 is TGTGCCAGCAGCTTGGCCTCCTACAATGAGCAGTTCTTC.

The chain is built from TRBV28 and TRBJ2-3; TRBD1 might be the D (6 bases). V lost 9 bases and J 4 bases, leaving 23 bases between the germline ends. In germline, CDR1 is MDHEN, CDR2 SYDVKM. The CDR3 runs to 16 residues. CDR3 region: CARSRGFPPRADTQYF. CDR3 bases: TGTGCCAGAAGTAGGGGGTTTCCCCCTAGGGCAGATACGCAGTATTTT. Filled out from reference TRBV28 and TRBJ2-3, the complete variable domain reads DVKVTQSSRYLVKRTGEKVFLECVQDMDHENMFWYRQDPGLGLRLIYFSYDVKMKEKGDIPEGYSVSREKKERFSLILESASTNQTSMYLCARSRGFPPRADTQYFGPGTRLTVL.

This clone occurred a few times. The rearrangement joins TRBV7-9 to TRBJ2-7, with D unclear. Germline V gene sequence: CDR1 SEHNR, CDR2 FQNEAQ (reference sequence). CDR3 length: 12 residues. V lost 4 bases and J 7 bases, leaving 11 bases between the germline ends. CDR3 coding DNA: TGTGCCAGCAGCTGGACCCCTTGGGAGCAGTACTTC. Its protein product is CASSWTPWEQYF.

The V gene is TRBV19, the J gene TRBJ1-4; a possible D gene is TRBD1 (5 bases). CDR3 length equals 15 residues. Between the trimmed V and J ends, which lost 5 bases and 8 bases, there was a span of 18 bases. Per the germline V gene, CDR1 is LNHDA and CDR2 is SQIVND (reference sequence). The CDR3 here is CASSPLVGLGEKLFF. CDR3 coding DNA: TGTGCCAGTAGTCCTCTCGTGGGACTTGGCGAAAAACTGTTTTTT.

The chain recombines TRBV27 with TRBJ1-2, with TRBD1 as a possible D gene (5 bases). Germline V gene data show CDR1 as MNHEY and CDR2 as SMNVEV (reference sequence). The CDR3 contains 13 residues. V was cut by 5 bases and J by 3 bases, with 10 bases left in between. The CDR3 here is CASSPRDYYGYTF. The CDR3 region has the DNA TGTGCCAGCAGTCCAAGGGACTACTATGGCTACACCTTC.

The count of this clone is one. V usage is TRBV11-3 and J usage is TRBJ2-1; 7 positions match TRBD1. This CDR3 is built from 15 residues. Germline-derived CDR1 and CDR2 are SGHNT and YENEEA. V lost 0 bases and J lost 4; bases outside the gene matches: 3. The CDR3 DNA sequence: TGTGCCAGCAGCTTAGATGGACAGGCGTACAATGAGCAGTTCTTC. Amino acid sequence: CASSLDGQAYNEQFF. Full variable domain (rest looked up from reference TRBV11-3 and TRBJ2-1): EAGVVQSPRYKIIEKKQPVAFWCNPISGHNTLYWYLQNLGQGPELLIRYENEEAVDDSQLPKDRFSAERLKGVDSTLKIQPAELGDSAVYLCASSLDGQAYNEQFFGPGTRLTVL.